The present T cell receptor (beta chain) was sequenced within a study of shared clonotypes between healthy human individuals. Here immunoSEQ multiplex PCR was the method, and the copy in TCRdb shows in-frame clones only, minus some. The repertoire has about 680,000 clones, about three quarters of them found once; the top ten carry roughly 2%. The CDR3 runs to 16 residues. Germline V gene sequence: CDR1 LNHDA, CDR2 SQIVND (reference sequence). The V gene end was trimmed by 4 bases and the J gene end by 1 base; junction bases not matched to a gene: 8. This clone was seen a handful of times. Input material: memory CD4+ T cells sorted from blood. Subset here: CD45RA-negative fraction. The receptor's source is a woman aged 25-40 years in good health. The V and J genes are TRBV19 and TRBJ2-3; 7 bases map to TRBD1. CDR3 in amino acids: CASSSRQGLGTDTQYF. In nucleotides, the CDR3 is TGTGCCAGTAGTAGCCGACAGGGATTGGGCACAGATACGCAGTATTTT.